Listed below are T cell receptor beta chains from one sample, sequenced in a study of CD8 T cells in ankylosing spondylitis. TCRdb passed the 5' RACE reads through MiXCR, listing each CDR3 protein once. The table lists about 140,000 distinct CDR3 sequences, about an eighth of them singletons. The sequencing sample was made of blood, either unsorted or a sorted T cell fraction (not recorded which). The source of these receptors is a female donor with ankylosing spondylitis or in good health (not recorded which). The CDR3 runs from the conserved cysteine through the conserved F or W.

V,J,CDR3
TRBV2,TRBJ2-2,CATPRTSGGAVTGELFF
TRBV5-1,TRBJ2-2,CASSLRAGAGELFF
TRBV4-2,TRBJ1-6,CASSQDSGGTGRQSPLHF
TRBV5-1,TRBJ2-2,CASSPERVANTGELFF
TRBV6-2/TRBV6-3,TRBJ2-1,CASSYRHVYGTSEIYNEQFF
TRBV20-1,TRBJ2-1,CSATKTSNEQFF
TRBV12-3/TRBV12-4,TRBJ2-2,CASSLWADTGELFF
TRBV20-1,TRBJ1-2,CSARDFDRGLFNGYTF
TRBV5-1,TRBJ1-1,CASSPDRRNTEAFF
TRBV2,TRBJ1-4,CASSERTANEKLFF
TRBV20-1,TRBJ2-7,CSVPSSGTGSHEQYF
TRBV5-1,TRBJ1-4,CASSIRTGTNEKLFF
TRBV7-9,TRBJ2-2,CASSSRGQGNTGELFF
TRBV28,TRBJ1-4,CASAGGQTTNEKLFF
TRBV5-5,TRBJ1-6,CASSLTGDNSPLHF
TRBV28,TRBJ1-1,CASSVQNTEAFF
TRBV10-2,TRBJ1-2,CASMGQIGENYGYTF
TRBV28,TRBJ1-2,CASSSFTGGTNYGYTF
TRBV5-1,TRBJ2-1,CASSPGTSGRYSDNEQFF
TRBV15,TRBJ2-2,CATSGDRQNTGELFF
TRBV20-1,TRBJ2-1,CSARDVIAGVYYNEQFF
TRBV6-2/TRBV6-3,TRBJ2-5,CASSRLSRASVETQYF
TRBV5-4,TRBJ2-1,CASSSQGNAEQFF
TRBV2,TRBJ1-5,CASSTREGNQPQHF
TRBV30,TRBJ1-2,CAWSVNLYGYTF
TRBV12-3/TRBV12-4,TRBJ2-3,CASSLMRDRGADTQYF
TRBV28,TRBJ2-5,CASKGRKTQYF
TRBV12-3/TRBV12-4,TRBJ1-1,CASAWAPEVITEAFF
TRBV11-2,TRBJ2-7,CASSLDLAGAAEQYF
TRBV24-1,TRBJ2-1,CATSDSGRGIGLAGALYNEQFF
TRBV2,TRBJ1-1,CASSDTGEETEAFF
TRBV20-1,TRBJ2-7,CSVAGGNIHEQYF
TRBV6-2/TRBV6-3,TRBJ2-5,CASSSPLLAGGKTQYF
TRBV4-1,TRBJ1-2,CASSQEKQAGFYGYTF
TRBV27,TRBJ2-1,CASSLSGGWYNEQFF
TRBV5-4,TRBJ2-1,CASSPAAYNEQFF
TRBV20-1,TRBJ2-6,CSARSLGASSGANVLTF
TRBV12-3/TRBV12-4,TRBJ2-3,CASSLSSGGDPNTQYF
TRBV5-1,TRBJ2-7,CASSFLADPYEQYF
TRBV7-2,TRBJ2-1,CASSFREGEQFF
TRBV5-1,TRBJ2-3,CASSLVAGEGTDTQYF
TRBV29-1,TRBJ2-5,CSVRQGGETQYF
TRBV7-2,TRBJ1-2,CASSLNQHYGYTF
TRBV19,TRBJ2-2,CASSITGTTTGELFF
TRBV18,TRBJ2-7,CASSPERYEQYF
TRBV28,TRBJ1-1,CASSPRRGTNTEAFF
TRBV20-1,TRBJ2-7,CSGDEGGGYEQYF
TRBV11-2,TRBJ2-1,CASSLGAGLAGLNEQFF